This T cell receptor beta chain was obtained from a study of OX40 agonist ivuxolimab in advanced cancers. Study as a whole: The patients received agonistic anti-OX40 (CD134) antibody ivuxolimab. Dose-escalation patients' cancers were hepatocellular carcinoma, melanoma, renal cell or head and neck cancer.

The assay was immunoSEQ multiplex PCR, and TCRdb's table has in-frame clones only and misses some. The sample records over 55,000 clones, 65% to 80% being singletons. The germline gives CDR1 SGHRS, CDR2 YFSETQ. The CDR3 has 16 amino acids. Trimming removed 4 bases at V and 5 bases at J, with 21 bases between. Patients were ineligible given autoimmune disease history or systemic immunosuppression. Patients had blood sampled at baseline and again on cycle 4 day 1 and cycle 7 day 1. This TCR derives from an adult with an advanced solid tumor such as melanoma, head and neck, liver or kidney cancer. Here the sequenced sample was CD4+ or CD8+ T cells sorted from blood, taken in a trial of the OX40 agonist ivuxolimab. This sequence joins TRBV5-1 and TRBJ2-5; D unresolved. The CDR3 spells CASSRLSEQTDETQYF. As DNA, the CDR3 is TGCGCCAGCAGCAGGCTTTCCGAACAAACAGACGAGACCCAGTACTTC. The full variable domain, with the rest looked up from reference TRBV5-1 and TRBJ2-5, is KAGVTQTPRYLIKTRGQQVTLSCSPISGHRSVSWYQQTPGQGLQFLFEYFSETQRNKGNFPGRFSGRQFSNSRSEMNVSTLELGDSALYLCASSRLSEQTDETQYFGPGTRLLVL.